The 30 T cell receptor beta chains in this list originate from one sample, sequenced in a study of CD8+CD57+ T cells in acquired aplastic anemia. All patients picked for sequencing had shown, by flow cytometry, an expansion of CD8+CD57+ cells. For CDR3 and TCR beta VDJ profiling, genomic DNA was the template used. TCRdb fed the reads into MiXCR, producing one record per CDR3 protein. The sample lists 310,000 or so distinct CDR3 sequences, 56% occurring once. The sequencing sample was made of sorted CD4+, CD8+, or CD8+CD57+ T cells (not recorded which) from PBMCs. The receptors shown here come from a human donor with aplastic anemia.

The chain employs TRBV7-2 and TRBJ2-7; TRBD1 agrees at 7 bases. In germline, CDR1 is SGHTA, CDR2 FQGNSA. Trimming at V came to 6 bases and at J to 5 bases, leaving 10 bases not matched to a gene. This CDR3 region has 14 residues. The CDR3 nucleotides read TGTGCCAGCAGGAGACAGGGTCCTCTCCACGAGCAGTACTTC. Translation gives CASRRQGPLHEQYF.

CDR3 sequence (DNA): TGTGCCATCAGTTCCGTACCCGGGACAGAAGAGACCCAGTACTTC. Protein: CAISSVPGTEETQYF. The chain joins TRBV10-3 to TRBJ2-5, with TRBD1 matching over 7 bases. This CDR3 has 15 residues. The V gene end was trimmed by 5 bases and the J gene end by 3 bases; junction bases not matched to a gene: 9. CDR1 ENHRY and CDR2 SYGVKD come from the germline V gene.

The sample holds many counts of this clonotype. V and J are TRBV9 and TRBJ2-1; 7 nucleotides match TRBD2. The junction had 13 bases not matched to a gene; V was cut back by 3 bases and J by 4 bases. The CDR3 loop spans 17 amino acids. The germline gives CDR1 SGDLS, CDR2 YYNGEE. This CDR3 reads CASSGNLGGRFYNEQFF. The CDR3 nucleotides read TGTGCCAGCAGCGGTAACCTGGGAGGGAGGTTTTACAATGAGCAGTTCTTC.

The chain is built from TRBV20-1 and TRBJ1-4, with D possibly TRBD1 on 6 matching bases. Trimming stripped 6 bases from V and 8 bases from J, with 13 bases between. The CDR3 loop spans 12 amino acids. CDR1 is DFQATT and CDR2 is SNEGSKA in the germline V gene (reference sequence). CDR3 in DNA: TGCAGTGCAACCGCTCAGGGGGAAAAACTGTTTTTT. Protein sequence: CSATAQGEKLFF.

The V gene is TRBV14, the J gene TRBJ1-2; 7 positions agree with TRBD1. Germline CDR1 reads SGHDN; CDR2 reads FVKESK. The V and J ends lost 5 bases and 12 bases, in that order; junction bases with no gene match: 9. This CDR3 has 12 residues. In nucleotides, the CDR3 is TGTGCCAGCAGCATAGGGGGCCGAGAAAACACCTTC. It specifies CASSIGGRENTF.

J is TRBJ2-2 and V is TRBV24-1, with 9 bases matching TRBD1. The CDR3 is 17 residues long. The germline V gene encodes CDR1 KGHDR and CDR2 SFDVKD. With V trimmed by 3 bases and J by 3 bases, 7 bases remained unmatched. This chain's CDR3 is CATSDPQGAKDTGELFF. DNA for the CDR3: TGTGCCACCAGTGATCCACAGGGGGCAAAAGACACCGGGGAGCTGTTTTTT.

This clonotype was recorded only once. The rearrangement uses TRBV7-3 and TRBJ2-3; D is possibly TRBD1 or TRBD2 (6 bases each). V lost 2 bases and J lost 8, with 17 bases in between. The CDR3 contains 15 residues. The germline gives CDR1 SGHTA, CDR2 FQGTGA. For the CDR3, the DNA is TGTGCCAGCAGCTTAGGGACGGGGGCAAGGGGTACGCAGTATTTT. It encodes CASSLGTGARGTQYF.

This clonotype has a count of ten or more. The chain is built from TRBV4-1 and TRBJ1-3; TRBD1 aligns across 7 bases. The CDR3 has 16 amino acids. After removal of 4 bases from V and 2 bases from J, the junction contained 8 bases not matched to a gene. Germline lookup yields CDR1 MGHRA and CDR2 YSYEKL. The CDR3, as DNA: TGCGCCAGCAGCCGAGTAGAAACAGGGGCTGGAAACACCATATATTTT. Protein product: CASSRVETGAGNTIYF.

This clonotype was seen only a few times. The CDR3 DNA follows: TGCAGTGCTCGGGACAGGGGATGGGGGGGGGGGACCAAAAACATTCAGTACTTC. Its translation: CSARDRGWGGGTKNIQYF. The chain has TRBV20-1 and TRBJ2-4; 10 bases agree with TRBD1. Germline trimming cut 5 bases from V and 2 bases from J; bases unmatched to any gene: 15. The germline V gene has CDR1 DFQATT and CDR2 SNEGSKA (reference sequence). CDR3 size: 18 residues.

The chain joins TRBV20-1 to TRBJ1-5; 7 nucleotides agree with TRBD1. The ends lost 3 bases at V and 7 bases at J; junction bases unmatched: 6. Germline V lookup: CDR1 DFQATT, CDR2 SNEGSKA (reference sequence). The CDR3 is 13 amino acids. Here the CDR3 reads CSASQGVTQPQHF. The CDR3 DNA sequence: TGCAGTGCTAGCCAGGGGGTAACGCAGCCCCAGCATTTT.

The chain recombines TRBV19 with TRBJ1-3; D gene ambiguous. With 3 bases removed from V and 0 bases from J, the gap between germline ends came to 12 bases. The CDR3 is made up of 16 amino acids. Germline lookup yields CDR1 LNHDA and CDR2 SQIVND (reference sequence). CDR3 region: CASSMGDVLSGNTIYF. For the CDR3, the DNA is TGTGCCAGTAGTATGGGCGACGTCCTCTCTGGAAACACCATATATTTT. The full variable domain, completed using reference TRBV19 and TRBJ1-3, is DGGITQSPKYLFRKEGQNVTLSCEQNLNHDAMYWYRQDPGQGLRLIYYSQIVNDFQKGDIAEGYSVSREKKESFPLTVTSAQKNPTAFYLCASSMGDVLSGNTIYFGEGSWLTVV.

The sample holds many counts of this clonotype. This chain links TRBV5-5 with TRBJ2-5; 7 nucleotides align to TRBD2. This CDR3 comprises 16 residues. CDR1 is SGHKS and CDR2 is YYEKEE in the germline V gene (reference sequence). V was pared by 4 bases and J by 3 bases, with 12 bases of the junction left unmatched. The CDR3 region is CASSPGHLGGEETQYF. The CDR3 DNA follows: TGTGCCAGCAGCCCGGGGCACTTGGGGGGGGAAGAGACCCAGTACTTC. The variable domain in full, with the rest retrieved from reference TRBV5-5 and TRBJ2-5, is DAGVTQSPTHLIKTRGQQVTLRCSPISGHKSVSWYQQVLGQGPQFIFQYYEKEERGRGNFPDRFSARQFPNYSSELNVNALLLGDSALYLCASSPGHLGGEETQYFGPGTRLLVL.

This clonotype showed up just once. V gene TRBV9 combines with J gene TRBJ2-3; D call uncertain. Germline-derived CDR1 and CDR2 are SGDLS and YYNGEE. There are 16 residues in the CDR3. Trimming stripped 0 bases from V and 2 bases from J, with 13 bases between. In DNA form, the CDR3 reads TGTGCCAGCAGCGTAGGTGGATTATTAGTCACAGATACGCAGTATTTT. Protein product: CASSVGGLLVTDTQYF. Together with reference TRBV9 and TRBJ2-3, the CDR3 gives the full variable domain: DSGVTQTPKHLITATGQRVTLRCSPRSGDLSVYWYQQSLDQGLQFLIQYYNGEERAKGNILERFSAQQFPDLHSELNLSSLELGDSALYFCASSVGGLLVTDTQYFGPGTRLTVL.

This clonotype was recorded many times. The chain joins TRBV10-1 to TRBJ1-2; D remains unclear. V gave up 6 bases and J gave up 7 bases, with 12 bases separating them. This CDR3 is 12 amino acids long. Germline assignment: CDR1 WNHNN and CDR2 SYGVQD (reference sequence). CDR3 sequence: CASSGESGGYTF. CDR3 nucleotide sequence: TGCGCCAGCAGCGGAGAGTCAGGTGGCTACACCTTC.

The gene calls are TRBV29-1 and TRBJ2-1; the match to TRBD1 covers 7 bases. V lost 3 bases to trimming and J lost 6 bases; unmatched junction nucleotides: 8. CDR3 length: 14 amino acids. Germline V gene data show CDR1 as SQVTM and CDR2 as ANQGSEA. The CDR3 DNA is TGCAGCGTTGAGACCGGGACAGCGAGCAATGAGCAGTTCTTC. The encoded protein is CSVETGTASNEQFF.

CDR3 region: CASSLAPGTSYVLTF. Here the CDR3 DNA reads TGTGCCAGCAGCTTGGCCCCAGGGACCTCCTACGTCCTGACTTTC. The chain carries TRBV7-9 and TRBJ2-6; D tentatively reads TRBD1 or TRBD2 (5 bases each). Trimming stripped 3 bases from V and 11 bases from J, with 17 bases between. The germline CDR1 and CDR2 sequences are SEHNR and FQNEAQ (reference sequence). The CDR3 extends over 15 amino acids.

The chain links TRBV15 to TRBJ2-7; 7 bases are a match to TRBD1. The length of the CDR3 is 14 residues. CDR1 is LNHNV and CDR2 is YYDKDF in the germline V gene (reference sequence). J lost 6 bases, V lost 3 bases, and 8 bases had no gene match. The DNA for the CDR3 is TGTGCCACCAGCAGTAAGACAGGGTTAGGCGAGCAGTACTTC. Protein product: CATSSKTGLGEQYF.

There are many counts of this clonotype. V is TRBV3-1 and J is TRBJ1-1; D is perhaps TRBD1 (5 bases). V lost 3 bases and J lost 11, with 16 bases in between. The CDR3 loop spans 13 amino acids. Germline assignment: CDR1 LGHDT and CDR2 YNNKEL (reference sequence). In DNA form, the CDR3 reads TGTGCCAGCAGCCAGACAGCCTTAGCTACGGCTTTCTTT. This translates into CASSQTALATAFF.

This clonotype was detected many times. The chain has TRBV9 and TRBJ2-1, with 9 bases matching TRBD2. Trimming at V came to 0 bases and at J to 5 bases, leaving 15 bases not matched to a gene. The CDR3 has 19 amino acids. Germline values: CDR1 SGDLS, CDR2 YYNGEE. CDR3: CASSVGSSFETSGHNEQFF. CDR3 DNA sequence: TGTGCCAGCAGCGTAGGGAGTTCCTTCGAGACTAGCGGCCACAATGAGCAGTTCTTC.

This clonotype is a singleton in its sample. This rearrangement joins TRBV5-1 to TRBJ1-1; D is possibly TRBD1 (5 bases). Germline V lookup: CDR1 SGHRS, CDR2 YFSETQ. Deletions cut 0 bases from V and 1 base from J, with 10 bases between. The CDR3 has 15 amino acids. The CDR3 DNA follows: TGCGCCAGCAGCTTGGGAGCGACAGAGAACACTGAAGCTTTCTTT. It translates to CASSLGATENTEAFF.

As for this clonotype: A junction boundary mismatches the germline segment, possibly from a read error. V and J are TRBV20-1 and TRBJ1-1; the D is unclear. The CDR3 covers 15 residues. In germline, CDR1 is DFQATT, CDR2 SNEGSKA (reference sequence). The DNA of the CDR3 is TGCAGTGCTAGAGGTCCTTGGACCACTAACACTGAGGCTTTCTTT. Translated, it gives CSARGPWTTNTEAFF.

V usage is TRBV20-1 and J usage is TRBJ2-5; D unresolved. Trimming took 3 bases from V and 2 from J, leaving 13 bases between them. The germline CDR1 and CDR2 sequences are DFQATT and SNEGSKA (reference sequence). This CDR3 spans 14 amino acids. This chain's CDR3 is CSASFGVVQETQYF. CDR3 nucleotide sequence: TGCAGTGCTAGTTTTGGGGTGGTACAAGAGACCCAGTACTTC.

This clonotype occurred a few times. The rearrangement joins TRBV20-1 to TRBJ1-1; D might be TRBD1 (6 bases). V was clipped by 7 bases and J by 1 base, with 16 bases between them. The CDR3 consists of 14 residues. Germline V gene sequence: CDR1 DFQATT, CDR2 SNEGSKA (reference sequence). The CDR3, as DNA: TGCAGTGGCAAAGCCGGGGGCCCGAACACTGAAGCTTTCTTT. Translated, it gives CSGKAGGPNTEAFF.

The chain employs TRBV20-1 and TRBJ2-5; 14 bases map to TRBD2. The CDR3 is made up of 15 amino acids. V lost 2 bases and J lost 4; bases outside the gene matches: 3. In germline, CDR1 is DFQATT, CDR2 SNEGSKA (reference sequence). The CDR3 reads CSARRLAGGLETQYF. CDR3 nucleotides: TGCAGTGCTAGAAGACTAGCGGGGGGGCTAGAGACCCAGTACTTC.

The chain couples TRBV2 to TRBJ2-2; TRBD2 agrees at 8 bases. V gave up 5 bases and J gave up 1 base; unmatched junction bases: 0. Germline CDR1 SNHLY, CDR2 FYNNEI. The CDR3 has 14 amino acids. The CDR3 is CASSTSGNTGELFF. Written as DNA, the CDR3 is TGTGCCAGCAGTACTAGCGGGAACACCGGGGAGCTGTTTTTT.

The CDR3 region has the DNA TGTGCCAGCAGCGTAGAAACCGTTGCAACTAATGAAAAACTGTTTTTT. This sequence encodes CASSVETVATNEKLFF. V gene TRBV9 combines with J gene TRBJ1-4; D gene unclear. The V end lost 0 bases, the J end lost 0 bases, and 9 bases lay between the germline ends. The length of the CDR3 is 16 residues. CDR1 is SGDLS and CDR2 is YYNGEE in the germline V gene.

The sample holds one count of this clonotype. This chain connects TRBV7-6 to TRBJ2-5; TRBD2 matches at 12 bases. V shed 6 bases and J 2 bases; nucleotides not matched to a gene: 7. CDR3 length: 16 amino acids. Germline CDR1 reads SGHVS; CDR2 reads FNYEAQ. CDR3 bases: TGTGCCAGCAGACCACCGGGACTAGCGGGTCAAGAGACCCAGTACTTC. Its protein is CASRPPGLAGQETQYF.

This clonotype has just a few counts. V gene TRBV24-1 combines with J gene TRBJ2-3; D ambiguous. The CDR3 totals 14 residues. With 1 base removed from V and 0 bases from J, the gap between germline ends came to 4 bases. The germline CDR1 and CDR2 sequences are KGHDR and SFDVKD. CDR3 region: CATSDLKSTDTQYF. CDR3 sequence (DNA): TGTGCCACCAGTGATTTAAAAAGCACAGATACGCAGTATTTT.

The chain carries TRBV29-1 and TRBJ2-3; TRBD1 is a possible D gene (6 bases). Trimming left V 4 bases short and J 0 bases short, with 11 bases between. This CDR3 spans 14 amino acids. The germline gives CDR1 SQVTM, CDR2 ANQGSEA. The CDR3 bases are TGCAGCGTTGGTCTGGGGGCTAGCACAGATACGCAGTATTTT. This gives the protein CSVGLGASTDTQYF.

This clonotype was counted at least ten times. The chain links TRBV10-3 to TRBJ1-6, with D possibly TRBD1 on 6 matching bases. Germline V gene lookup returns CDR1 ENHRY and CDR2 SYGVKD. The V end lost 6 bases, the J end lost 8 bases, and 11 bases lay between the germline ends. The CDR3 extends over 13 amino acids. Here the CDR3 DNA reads TGTGCCATCAGCGGGGGGCAGGATTCACCCCTCCACTTT. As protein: CAISGGQDSPLHF.